A selection of T cell receptor beta chains follows, all from one sample in a study of T-cell reconstitution after alpha-beta-depleted transplantation in children. TCRdb used MiXCR to reprocess the PCR reads, holding one entry per CDR3 protein. There are more than 400,000 distinct CDR3 sequences in the sample; around 10% occur only once, and 14% lies in the top ten. The sequenced sample was PBMCs, mostly from graft donor cells, obtained 180 days after TCRalphabeta/CD19-depleted stem cell transplant. Every receptor here comes from a female patient aged 2 to 10 who had a stem cell transplant for aplastic anemia, so the T cells may come from the graft donor. Each CDR3 is given with its conserved first and last residue. The D gene is left open where the match is weak. The size entry is marked missing in some rows and otherwise reads once, few, many or a size class.

>TRBJ2-1|-|TRBV10-3|TRBD1
TGTGCCATCAGACAGGGGGCCAACAATGAGCAGTTCTTC
CAIRQGANNEQFF
>TRBJ2-1|many|TRBV3-1|-
TGTGCCAGCAGCCAAGATAAACTGGGTTTCTTGTTCTTC
CASSQDKLGFLFF
>TRBJ1-1|few|TRBV20-1|TRBD1
TGCAGTGCTGCAGGGGGCAGGGTCACTGAAGCTTTCTTT
CSAAGGRVTEAFF
>TRBJ1-4|-|TRBV7-9|-
TGTGCCAGCAGCGAAGGGGGAATTTTTGAAAAACTGTTTTTT
CASSEGGIFEKLFF
>TRBJ2-1|-|TRBV7-2|TRBD2
TGTGCCAGCAGCTTAGCCTGGGTACTAGCGGGGAGAACCTACAATGAGCAGTTCTTC
CASSLAWVLAGRTYNEQFF
>TRBJ1-4|few|TRBV28|-
TGTGCCAGCTTTCCAGGATCAACTAATGAAAAACTGTTTTTT
CASFPGSTNEKLFF
>TRBJ1-4|few|TRBV29-1|-
TGCAGCGTTGAACGGGTCGAGGAGGGATTTAATGAAAAACTGTTTTTT
CSVERVEEGFNEKLFF
>TRBJ2-7|-|TRBV20-1|-
TGCAGTGCACGGACTCGTCGGGGCTACGAGCAGTACTTC
CSARTRRGYEQYF
>TRBJ2-5|few|TRBV7-3|TRBD1
TGTGCCAGCAGCTTAACGGGACAGCCCCGGGAGACCCAGTACTTC
CASSLTGQPRETQYF
>TRBJ2-2|few|TRBV14|-
TGTGCCAGCAGCCCCCGACAAATCACCGGGGAGCTGTTTTTT
CASSPRQITGELFF
>TRBJ2-1|few|TRBV4-3|-
TGCGCCAGCAGCCAATTGGGACTTTACAATGAGCAGTTCTTC
CASSQLGLYNEQFF
>TRBJ2-4|few|TRBV18|TRBD2
TGTGCCAGCTCACCCTGGCGGGAGGGCGGTGGATCCAAAAACATTCAGTACTTC
CASSPWREGGGSKNIQYF
>TRBJ2-3|-|TRBV11-1|TRBD2
TGTGCCAGCAGCTTAACTAGGAGACTAGCGGGAGATCAAGATACGCAGTATTTT
CASSLTRRLAGDQDTQYF